This T cell receptor (beta chain) is from a study of cytomegalovirus exposure and HLA in healthy donors. At the level of the study: One earlier analysis, a look at roughly 180 million T cells, found about 100 million unique TCR beta sequences.

In regard to this clone: Its target is unknown.

General observations from the study: Despite most TCR sequences being rare, some public TCRs occurred in many donors. Researchers reported that a few CMV-associated chains were confirmed in vitro as CMV antigen-specific.

The ends lost 4 bases at V and 0 bases at J; junction bases unmatched: 6. This CDR3 is 15 amino acids long. Germline CDR1 reads LGHNA; CDR2 reads YNFKEQ. The PCR had 60 Vbeta and 13 Jbeta primers. Only in-frame clones appear in the TCRdb table, and some are missing; sequencing was by immunoSEQ multiplex PCR. The sample's table shows some 46,000 clones. Although they were nominally healthy when sampled, donors likely had unrecorded immune exposures. Sample: PBMCs. The V and J genes are TRBV4-2 and TRBJ2-7; 7 bases match TRBD1. This receptor was taken from a woman under 40 in good health and CMV-seronegative. CDR3 in DNA: TGTGCCAGCAGCCCTTCCTGGACAGGCTCCTACGAGCAGTACTTC. This encodes CASSPSWTGSYEQYF.